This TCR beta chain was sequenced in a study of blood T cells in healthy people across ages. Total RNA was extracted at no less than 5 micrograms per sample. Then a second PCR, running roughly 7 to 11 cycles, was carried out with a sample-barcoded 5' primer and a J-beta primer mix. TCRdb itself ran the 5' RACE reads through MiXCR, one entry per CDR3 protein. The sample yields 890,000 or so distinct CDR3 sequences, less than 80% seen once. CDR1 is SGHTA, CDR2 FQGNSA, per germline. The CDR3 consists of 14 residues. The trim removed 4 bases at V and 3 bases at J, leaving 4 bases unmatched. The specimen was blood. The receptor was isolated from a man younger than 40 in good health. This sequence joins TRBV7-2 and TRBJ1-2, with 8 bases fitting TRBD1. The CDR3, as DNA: TGTGCCAGCAGCTCGGACAGGGCACACTATGGCTACACCTTC. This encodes CASSSDRAHYGYTF.